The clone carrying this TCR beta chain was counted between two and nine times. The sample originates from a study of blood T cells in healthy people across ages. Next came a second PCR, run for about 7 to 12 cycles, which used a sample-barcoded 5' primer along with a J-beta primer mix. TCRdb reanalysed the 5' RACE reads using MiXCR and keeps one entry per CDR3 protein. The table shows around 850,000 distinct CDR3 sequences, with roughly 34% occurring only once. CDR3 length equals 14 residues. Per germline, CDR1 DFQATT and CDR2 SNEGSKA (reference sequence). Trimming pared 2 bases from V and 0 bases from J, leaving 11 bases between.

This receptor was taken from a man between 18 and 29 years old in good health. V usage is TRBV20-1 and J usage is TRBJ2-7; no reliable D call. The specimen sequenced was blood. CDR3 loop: CSARMGSSSYEQYF. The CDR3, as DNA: TGCAGTGCTAGAATGGGGTCCTCCTCCTACGAGCAGTACTTC.